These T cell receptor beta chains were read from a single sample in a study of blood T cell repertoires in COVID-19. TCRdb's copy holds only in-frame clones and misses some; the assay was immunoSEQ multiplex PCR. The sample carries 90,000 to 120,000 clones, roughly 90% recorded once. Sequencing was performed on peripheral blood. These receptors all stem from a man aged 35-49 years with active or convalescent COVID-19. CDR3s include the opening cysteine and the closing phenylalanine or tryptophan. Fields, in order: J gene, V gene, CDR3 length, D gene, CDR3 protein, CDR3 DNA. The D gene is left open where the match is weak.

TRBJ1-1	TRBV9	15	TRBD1	CASSVDRGMNTEAFF	TGTGCCAGCAGCGTAGACAGGGGCATGAACACTGAAGCTTTCTTT
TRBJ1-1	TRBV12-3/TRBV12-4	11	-	CASSFRGEAFF	TGTGCCAGCAGTTTTAGGGGGGAAGCTTTCTTT
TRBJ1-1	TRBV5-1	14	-	CASSLVGGFGEAFF	TGCGCCAGCAGCTTGGTCGGGGGATTCGGTGAAGCTTTCTTT
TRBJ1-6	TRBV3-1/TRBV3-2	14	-	CASSHFQVASPLHF	TGTGCCAGCAGCCACTTCCAGGTTGCTTCACCCCTCCACTTT
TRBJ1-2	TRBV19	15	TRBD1	CASSRTGQGARGYTF	TGTGCCAGTAGTAGGACTGGACAGGGGGCACGGGGCTACACCTTC
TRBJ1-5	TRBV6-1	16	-	CASSELGDYSNQPQHF	TGTGCCAGCAGTGAACTCGGGGACTATAGCAATCAGCCCCAGCATTTT
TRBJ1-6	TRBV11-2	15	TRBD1	CASSPRTGASSPLHF	TGTGCCAGCAGCCCAAGGACAGGGGCAAGTTCACCCCTCCACTTT
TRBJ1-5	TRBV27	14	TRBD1	CASSPRQGNQPQHF	TGTGCCAGCAGTCCAAGACAGGGGAATCAGCCCCAGCATTTT
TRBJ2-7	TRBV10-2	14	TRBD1	CASSGWDREGEQYF	TGCGCCAGCAGTGGTTGGGACAGGGAAGGAGAGCAGTACTTC
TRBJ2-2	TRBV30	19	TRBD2	CAWSVGLAGGPRATGELFF	TGTGCCTGGAGTGTTGGACTAGCGGGAGGGCCCCGGGCCACCGGGGAGCTGTTTTTT
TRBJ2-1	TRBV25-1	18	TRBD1	CASSEWAGTGDSGDEQFF	TGTGCCAGCAGTGAATGGGCCGGGACAGGGGATAGTGGGGATGAGCAGTTCTTC
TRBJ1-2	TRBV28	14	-	CASSLRGFNYGYTF	TGTGCCAGCAGTTTGCGGGGCTTCAACTATGGCTACACCTTC
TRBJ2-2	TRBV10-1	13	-	CASSSQVAGELFF	TGCGCCAGCAGTTCTCAGGTCGCCGGGGAGCTGTTTTTT
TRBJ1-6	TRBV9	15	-	CASSVSGGYNSPLHF	TGTGCCAGCAGCGTTTCGGGGGGGTATAATTCACCCCTCCACTTT
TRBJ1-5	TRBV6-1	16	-	CASSGTGTHSNQPQHF	TGTGCCAGCAGTGGCACAGGGACACATAGCAATCAGCCCCAGCATTTT
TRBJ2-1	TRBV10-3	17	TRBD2	CAISESSGASANNEQFF	TGTGCCATCAGTGAGTCGAGCGGGGCTAGCGCGAACAATGAGCAGTTCTTC